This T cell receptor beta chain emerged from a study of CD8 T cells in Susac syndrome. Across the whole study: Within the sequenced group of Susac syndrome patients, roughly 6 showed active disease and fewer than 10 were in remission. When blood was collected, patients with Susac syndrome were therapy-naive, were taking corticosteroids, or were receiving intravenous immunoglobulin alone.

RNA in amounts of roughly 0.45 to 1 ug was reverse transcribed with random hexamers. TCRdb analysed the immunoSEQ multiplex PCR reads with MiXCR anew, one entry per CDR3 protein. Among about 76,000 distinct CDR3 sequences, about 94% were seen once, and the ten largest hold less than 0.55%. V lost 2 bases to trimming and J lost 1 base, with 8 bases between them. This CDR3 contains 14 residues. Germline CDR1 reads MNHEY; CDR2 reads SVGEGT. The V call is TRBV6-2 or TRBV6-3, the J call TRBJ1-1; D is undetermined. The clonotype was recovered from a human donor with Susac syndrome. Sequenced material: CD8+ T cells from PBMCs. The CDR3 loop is CASSYIPRNTEAFF. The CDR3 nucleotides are TGTGCCAGCAGTTACATTCCCAGGAACACTGAAGCTTTCTTT.